This T cell receptor beta chain was observed in a study of STAT5B mutations in CD4+ large granular lymphocyte leukemia. Study conclusions and caveats: Compared with healthy controls (2/35), patient top clones favored TRBV06 (8/27). Main leukemic clonotypes were patient-specific, but 25% appeared at low frequency elsewhere.

Controls came from buffy coats of healthy blood donors. Germline CDR1 and CDR2: LNHDA and SQIVND (reference sequence). Between the trimmed V and J ends, which lost 7 bases and 1 base, there was a span of 16 bases. The CDR3 covers 16 residues. The method was immunoSEQ multiplex PCR; TCRdb's version includes in-frame clones alone and lacks a portion of them. The sample records 38,000 or so clones, over 75% being singletons. About this clone itself: Its antigen is not known.

Sequencing was carried out using CD4+ T cells from blood buffy coats. The chain joins TRBV19 to TRBJ2-2; D is perhaps TRBD1 (6 bases). This TCR was sampled from a human donor in good health. The CDR3 DNA reads TGTGCCAGTAAGGGGATGACAGGTCTGAACACCGGGGAGCTGTTTTTT. Encoded protein: CASKGMTGLNTGELFF.